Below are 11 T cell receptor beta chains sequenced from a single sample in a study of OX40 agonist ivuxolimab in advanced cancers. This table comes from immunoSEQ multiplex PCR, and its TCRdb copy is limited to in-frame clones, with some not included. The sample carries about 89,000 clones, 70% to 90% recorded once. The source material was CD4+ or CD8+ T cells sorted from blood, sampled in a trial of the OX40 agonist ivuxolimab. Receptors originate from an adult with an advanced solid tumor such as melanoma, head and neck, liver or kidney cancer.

The CDR3, as DNA: TGTGCCAGCAGCTTCCTTAGCGGGGGGCCTGGGAACATTCAGTACTTC. It translates to CASSFLSGGPGNIQYF. The rearrangement joins TRBV5-6 to TRBJ2-4; 10 nucleotides agree with TRBD2. J gave up 7 bases and V 2 bases, and 9 bases lay outside the gene matches. CDR1 and CDR2 from the germline V gene are SGHDT and YYEEEE. The CDR3 is 16 amino acids.

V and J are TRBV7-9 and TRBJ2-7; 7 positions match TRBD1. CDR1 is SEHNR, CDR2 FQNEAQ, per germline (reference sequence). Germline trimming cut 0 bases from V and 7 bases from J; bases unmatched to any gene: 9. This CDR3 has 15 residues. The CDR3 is CASSLAQNRGGEQYF. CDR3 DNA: TGTGCCAGCAGCTTAGCGCAAAACAGGGGCGGGGAGCAGTACTTC.

This CDR3 reads CASSSTPNTGELFF. Here the CDR3 DNA reads TGTGCCAGCAGCTCGACTCCTAACACCGGGGAGCTGTTTTTT. The rearrangement uses TRBV7-8 and TRBJ2-2; D unclear. V lost 4 bases to trimming and J lost 2 bases, with 8 bases between them. The CDR3 has 14 residues. Germline CDR1 and CDR2: SGHVS and FQNEAQ.

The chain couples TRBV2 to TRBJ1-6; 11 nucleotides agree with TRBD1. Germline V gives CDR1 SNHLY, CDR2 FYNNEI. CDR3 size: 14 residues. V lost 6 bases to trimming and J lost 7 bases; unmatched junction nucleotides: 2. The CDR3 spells CASRGTGGNSPLHF. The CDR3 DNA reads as TGTGCCAGCAGGGGGACAGGGGGGAATTCACCCCTCCACTTT.

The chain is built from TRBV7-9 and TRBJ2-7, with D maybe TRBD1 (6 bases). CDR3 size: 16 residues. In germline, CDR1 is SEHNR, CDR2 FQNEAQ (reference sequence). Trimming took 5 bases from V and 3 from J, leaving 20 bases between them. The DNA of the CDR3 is TGTGCCAGCAGCGCACTAAAACGGGACACATTCTACGAGCAGTACTTC. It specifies CASSALKRDTFYEQYF.

This CDR3 is CASSTYLAGGPYTQYF. In nucleotides, the CDR3 is TGTGCCAGCAGCACATACCTAGCGGGGGGGCCGTATACGCAGTATTTT. The chain joins TRBV5-4 to TRBJ2-3, with TRBD2 identical over 12 bases. The germline V gene encodes CDR1 SGHNT and CDR2 YYREEE (reference sequence). The J segment lost 7 bases and the V segment lost 4 bases, leaving 10 bases of the junction unmatched. The CDR3 consists of 16 residues.

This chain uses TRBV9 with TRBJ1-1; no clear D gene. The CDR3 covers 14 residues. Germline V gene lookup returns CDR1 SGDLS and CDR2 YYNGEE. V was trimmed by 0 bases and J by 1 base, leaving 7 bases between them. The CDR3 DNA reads TGTGCCAGCAGCGTAGCTTGGCGGAACACTGAAGCTTTCTTT. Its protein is CASSVAWRNTEAFF.

CDR3 in DNA: TGTGCCAGCAGCGAGGACTTACCGGGACAGGGGGCCAAAAACATTCAGTACTTC. It specifies CASSEDLPGQGAKNIQYF. The chain has TRBV2 and TRBJ2-4, with TRBD1 identical over 10 bases. V shed 6 bases, J shed 1 base, and the junction held 12 bases outside the gene matches. The CDR3 is 18 residues long. Germline V lookup: CDR1 SNHLY, CDR2 FYNNEI.

The CDR3 loop reads CASSDNWVSEKLFF. Written as DNA, the CDR3 is TGTGCCAGCAGCGACAATTGGGTTAGTGAAAAACTGTTTTTT. This rearrangement joins TRBV7-6 to TRBJ1-4; D is unresolved. The CDR3 extends over 14 amino acids. Germline CDR1 is SGHVS and CDR2 is FNYEAQ. V was cut by 5 bases and J by 7 bases, with 14 bases left in between.

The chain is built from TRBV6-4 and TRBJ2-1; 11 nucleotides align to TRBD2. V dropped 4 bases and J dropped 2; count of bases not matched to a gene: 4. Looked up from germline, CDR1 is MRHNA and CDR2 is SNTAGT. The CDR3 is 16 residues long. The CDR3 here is CASSVSGGAPYNEQFF. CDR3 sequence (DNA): TGTGCCAGCAGTGTTAGCGGGGGGGCCCCCTACAATGAGCAGTTCTTC.

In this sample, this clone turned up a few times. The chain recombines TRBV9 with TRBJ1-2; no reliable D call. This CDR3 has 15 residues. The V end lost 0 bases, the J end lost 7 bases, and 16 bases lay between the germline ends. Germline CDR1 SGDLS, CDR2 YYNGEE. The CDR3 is CASSVVGTRNTGYTF. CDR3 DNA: TGTGCCAGCAGCGTAGTCGGCACGCGAAACACTGGCTACACCTTC.